The T cell receptor beta chain described here comes from a study of T cells in Graves' hyperthyroidism and ophthalmopathy. Trimming shortened V by 5 bases and J by 0 bases, and 17 bases separated the two germline ends. CDR3 length: 16 residues. CDR1 is LNHDA and CDR2 is SQIVND in the germline V gene (reference sequence). TCR beta CDR3 regions were amplified from RNA transcripts. Carried out on the TCR CDR3, a first-round RT-PCR used the HTBI primer set. TCRdb processed the multiplex PCR reads anew with MiXCR; each CDR3 protein has one entry. The data hold roughly 570,000 distinct CDR3 sequences, with around 42% observed a single time. Patients were excluded because of uncontrolled infection, other autoimmune disease, pregnancy or lactation.

The clonotype comes from an adult woman with Graves' disease, either hyperthyroidism or ophthalmopathy (not recorded which). Sequencing was performed on peripheral blood or thyroid tissue (not recorded which). The chain joins TRBV19 to TRBJ2-7, with unresolved D. This CDR3 reads CASSVRPVLSSYEQYF. The CDR3 DNA reads TGTGCCAGTAGTGTCAGACCGGTCCTCAGCTCCTACGAGCAGTACTTC.